This T cell receptor beta chain was found in a study of blood T cell repertoires in COVID-19. Turning to the study itself: The United States, Italy and Spain provided the acute and convalescent COVID-19 samples.

The table lists this clone with a count of one. This CDR3 comprises 14 residues. V dropped 6 bases and J dropped 6; count of bases not matched to a gene: 8. Germline CDR1 is LGHDT and CDR2 is YNNKEL (reference sequence). The repertoire was sequenced with immunoSEQ multiplex PCR; TCRdb's copy has only in-frame clones and lacks some. In the table there are some 74,000 clones, 70% to 90% of which are singletons. The material sequenced was peripheral blood. The origin of this receptor is a woman of 80 years or more with acute or convalescent COVID-19. The chain is built from TRBV3-1 (or the pseudogene TRBV3-2) and TRBJ2-5, with 9 positions matching TRBD2. CDR3 DNA sequence: TGTGCCAGCAGGCCTGCGGGGGGGCCGCAGACCCAGTACTTC. Translated: CASRPAGGPQTQYF.